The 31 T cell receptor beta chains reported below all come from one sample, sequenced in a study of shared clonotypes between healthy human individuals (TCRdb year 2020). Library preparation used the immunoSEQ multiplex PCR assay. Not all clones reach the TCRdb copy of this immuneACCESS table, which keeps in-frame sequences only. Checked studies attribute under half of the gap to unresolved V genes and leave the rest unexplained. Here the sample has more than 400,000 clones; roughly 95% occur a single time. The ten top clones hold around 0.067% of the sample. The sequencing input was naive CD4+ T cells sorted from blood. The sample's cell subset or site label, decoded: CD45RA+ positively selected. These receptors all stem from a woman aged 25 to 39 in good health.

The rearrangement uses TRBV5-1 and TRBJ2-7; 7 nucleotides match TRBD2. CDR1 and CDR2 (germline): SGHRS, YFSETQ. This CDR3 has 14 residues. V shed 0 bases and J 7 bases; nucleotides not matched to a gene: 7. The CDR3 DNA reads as TGCGCCAGCAGCTTGGCCGTGGGAGGGCGGGAGCAGTACTTC. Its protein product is CASSLAVGGREQYF.

The CDR3 nucleotides are TGCGCCAGCAGCCCCACGATGGGGGTTGATTCACCCCTCCACTTT. It translates to CASSPTMGVDSPLHF. The rearrangement uses TRBV4-1 and TRBJ1-6; D perhaps matches TRBD1 (5 bases). V lost 4 bases and J 8 bases, leaving 15 bases between the germline ends. CDR3 length: 15 residues. CDR1 MGHRA and CDR2 YSYEKL come from the germline V gene.

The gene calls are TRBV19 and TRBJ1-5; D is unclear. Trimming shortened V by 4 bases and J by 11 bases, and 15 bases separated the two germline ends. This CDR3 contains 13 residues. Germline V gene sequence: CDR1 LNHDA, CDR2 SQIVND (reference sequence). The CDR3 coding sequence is TGTGCCAGTAGTAGTTTGGCTTTTTGGGCCCAGCATTTT. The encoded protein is CASSSLAFWAQHF.

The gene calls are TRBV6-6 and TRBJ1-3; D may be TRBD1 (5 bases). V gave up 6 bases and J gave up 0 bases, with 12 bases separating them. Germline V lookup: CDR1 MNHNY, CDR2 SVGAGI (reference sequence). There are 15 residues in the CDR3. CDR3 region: CASSSGRTSGNTIYF. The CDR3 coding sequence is TGTGCCAGCAGCTCGGGACGGACCTCTGGAAACACCATATATTTT.

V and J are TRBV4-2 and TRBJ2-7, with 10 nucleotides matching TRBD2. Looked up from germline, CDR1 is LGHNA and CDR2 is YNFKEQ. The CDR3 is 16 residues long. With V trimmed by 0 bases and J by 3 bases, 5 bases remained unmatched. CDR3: CASSQDPSGSFYEQYF. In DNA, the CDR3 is TGTGCCAGCAGCCAAGACCCTAGCGGGAGCTTCTACGAGCAGTACTTC.

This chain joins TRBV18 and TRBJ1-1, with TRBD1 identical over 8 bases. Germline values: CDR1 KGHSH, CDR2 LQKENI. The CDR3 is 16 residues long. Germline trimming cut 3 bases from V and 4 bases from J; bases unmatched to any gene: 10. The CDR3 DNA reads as TGTGCCAGCTCACCGGACAGGGCGGGCTTAGGCACTGAAGCTTTCTTT. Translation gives CASSPDRAGLGTEAFF.

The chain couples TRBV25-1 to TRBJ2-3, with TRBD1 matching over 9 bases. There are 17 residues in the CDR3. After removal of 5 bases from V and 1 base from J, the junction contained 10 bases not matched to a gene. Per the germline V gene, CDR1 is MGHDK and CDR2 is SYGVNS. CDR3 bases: TGTGCCAGCAGTATGGGACAGGGTGTAGTAGGCACAGATACGCAGTATTTT. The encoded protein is CASSMGQGVVGTDTQYF.

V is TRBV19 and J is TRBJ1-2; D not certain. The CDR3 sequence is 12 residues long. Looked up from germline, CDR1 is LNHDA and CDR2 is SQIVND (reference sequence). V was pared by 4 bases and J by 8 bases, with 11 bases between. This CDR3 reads CASSSTGSGYTF. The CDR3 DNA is TGTGCCAGTAGTAGTACCGGGTCGGGCTACACCTTC. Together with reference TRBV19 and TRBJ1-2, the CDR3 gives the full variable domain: DGGITQSPKYLFRKEGQNVTLSCEQNLNHDAMYWYRQDPGQGLRLIYYSQIVNDFQKGDIAEGYSVSREKKESFPLTVTSAQKNPTAFYLCASSSTGSGYTFGSGTRLTVV.

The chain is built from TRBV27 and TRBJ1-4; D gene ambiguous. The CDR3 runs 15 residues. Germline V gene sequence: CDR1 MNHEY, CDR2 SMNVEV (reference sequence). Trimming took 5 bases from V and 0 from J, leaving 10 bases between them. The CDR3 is CASSPFWTTNEKLFF. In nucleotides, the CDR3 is TGTGCCAGCAGTCCGTTCTGGACAACTAATGAAAAACTGTTTTTT.

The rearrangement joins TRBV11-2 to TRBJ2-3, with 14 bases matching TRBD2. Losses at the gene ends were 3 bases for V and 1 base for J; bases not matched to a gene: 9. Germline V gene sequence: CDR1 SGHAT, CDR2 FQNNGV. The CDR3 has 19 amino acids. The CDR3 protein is CASSFGTSGSLLGTDTQYF. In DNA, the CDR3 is TGTGCCAGCAGCTTTGGGACTAGCGGGAGCCTCCTGGGCACAGATACGCAGTATTTT.

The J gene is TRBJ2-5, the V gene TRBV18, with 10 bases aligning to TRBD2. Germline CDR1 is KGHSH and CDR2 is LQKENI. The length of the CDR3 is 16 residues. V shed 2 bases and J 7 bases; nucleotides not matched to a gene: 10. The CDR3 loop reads CASSPTGTSDKGTQYF. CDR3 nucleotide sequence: TGTGCCAGCTCACCAACCGGGACTAGCGATAAAGGGACCCAGTACTTC.

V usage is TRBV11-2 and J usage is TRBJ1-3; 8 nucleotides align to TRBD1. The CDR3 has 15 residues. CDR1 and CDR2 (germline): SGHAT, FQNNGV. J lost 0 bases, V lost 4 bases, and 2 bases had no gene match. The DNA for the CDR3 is TGTGCCAGCAGCTCCACAGGGGGCTCTGGAAACACCATATATTTT. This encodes CASSSTGGSGNTIYF.

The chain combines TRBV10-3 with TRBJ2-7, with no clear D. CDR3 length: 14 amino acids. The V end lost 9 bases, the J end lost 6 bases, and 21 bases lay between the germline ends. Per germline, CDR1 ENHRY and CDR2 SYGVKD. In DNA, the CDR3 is TGTGCCATTGGAGTTGGTGCAGAACTTTCCGAGCAGTACTTC. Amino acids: CAIGVGAELSEQYF.

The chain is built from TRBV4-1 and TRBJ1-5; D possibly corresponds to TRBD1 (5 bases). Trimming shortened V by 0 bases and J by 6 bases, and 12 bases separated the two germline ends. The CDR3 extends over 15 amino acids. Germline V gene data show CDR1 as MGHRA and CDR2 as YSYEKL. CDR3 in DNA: TGCGCCAGCAGCCAAGATACGCGGGGGTCTCAGCCCCAGCATTTT. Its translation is CASSQDTRGSQPQHF.

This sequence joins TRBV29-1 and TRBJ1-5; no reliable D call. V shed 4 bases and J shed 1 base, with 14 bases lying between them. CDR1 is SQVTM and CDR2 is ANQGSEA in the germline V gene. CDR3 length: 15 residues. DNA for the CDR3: TGCAGCGTTGCCATAGGACCGAACAGCAATCAGCCCCAGCATTTT. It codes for CSVAIGPNSNQPQHF.

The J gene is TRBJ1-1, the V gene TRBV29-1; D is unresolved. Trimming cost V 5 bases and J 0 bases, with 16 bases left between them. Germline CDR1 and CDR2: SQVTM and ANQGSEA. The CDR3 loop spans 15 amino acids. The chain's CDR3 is CSVRSTATLNTEAFF. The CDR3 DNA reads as TGCAGCGTTAGGTCAACAGCGACCCTGAACACTGAAGCTTTCTTT.

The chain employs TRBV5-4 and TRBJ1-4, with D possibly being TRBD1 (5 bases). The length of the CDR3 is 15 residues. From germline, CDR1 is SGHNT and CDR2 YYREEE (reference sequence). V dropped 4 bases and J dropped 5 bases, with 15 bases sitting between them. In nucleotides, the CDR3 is TGTGCCAGCAGCCTGGCCCAGGGCCCGAATGAAAAACTGTTTTTT. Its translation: CASSLAQGPNEKLFF.

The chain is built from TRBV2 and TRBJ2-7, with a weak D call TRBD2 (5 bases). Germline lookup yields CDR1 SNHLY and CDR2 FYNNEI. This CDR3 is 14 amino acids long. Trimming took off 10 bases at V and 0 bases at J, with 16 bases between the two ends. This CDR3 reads CATRNERASYEQYF. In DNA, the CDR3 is TGTGCCACCAGGAACGAGAGGGCCTCCTACGAGCAGTACTTC.

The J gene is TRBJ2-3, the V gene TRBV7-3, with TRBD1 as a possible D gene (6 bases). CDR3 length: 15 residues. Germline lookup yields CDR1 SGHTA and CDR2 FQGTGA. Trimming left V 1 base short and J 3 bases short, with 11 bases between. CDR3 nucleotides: TGTGCCAGCAGCTTAAGGGCACAGGGTACAGATACGCAGTATTTT. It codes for CASSLRAQGTDTQYF.

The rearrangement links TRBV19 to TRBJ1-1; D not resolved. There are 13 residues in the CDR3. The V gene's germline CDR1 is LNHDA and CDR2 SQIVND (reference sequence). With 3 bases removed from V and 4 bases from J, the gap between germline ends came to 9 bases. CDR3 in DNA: TGTGCCAGTAGTATCTCGGAGGGCACTGAAGCTTTCTTT. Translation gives CASSISEGTEAFF.

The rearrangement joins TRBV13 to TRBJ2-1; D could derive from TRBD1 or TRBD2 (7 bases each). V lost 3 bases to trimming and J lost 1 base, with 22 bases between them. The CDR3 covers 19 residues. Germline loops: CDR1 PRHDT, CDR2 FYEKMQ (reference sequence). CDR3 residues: CASSFVLASGTASYNEQFF. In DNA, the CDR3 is TGTGCCAGCAGCTTCGTACTAGCGAGCGGGACAGCGTCCTACAATGAGCAGTTCTTC.

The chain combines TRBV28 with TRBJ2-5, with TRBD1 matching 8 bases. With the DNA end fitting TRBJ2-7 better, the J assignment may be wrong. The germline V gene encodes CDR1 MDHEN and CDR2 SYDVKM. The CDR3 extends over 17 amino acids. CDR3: CASSSRGVDRVVHEQYF. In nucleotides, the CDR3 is TGTGCCAGCAGTTCCAGGGGAGTGGACAGGGTTGTGCACGAGCAGTACTTC.

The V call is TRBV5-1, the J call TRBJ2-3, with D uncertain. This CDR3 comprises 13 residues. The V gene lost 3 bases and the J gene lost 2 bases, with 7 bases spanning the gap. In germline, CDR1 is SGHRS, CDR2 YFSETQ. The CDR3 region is CASSYPTTDTQYF. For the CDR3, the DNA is TGCGCCAGCAGCTACCCGACCACAGATACGCAGTATTTT. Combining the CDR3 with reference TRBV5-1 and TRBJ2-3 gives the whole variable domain KAGVTQTPRYLIKTRGQQVTLSCSPISGHRSVSWYQQTPGQGLQFLFEYFSETQRNKGNFPGRFSGRQFSNSRSEMNVSTLELGDSALYLCASSYPTTDTQYFGPGTRLTVL.

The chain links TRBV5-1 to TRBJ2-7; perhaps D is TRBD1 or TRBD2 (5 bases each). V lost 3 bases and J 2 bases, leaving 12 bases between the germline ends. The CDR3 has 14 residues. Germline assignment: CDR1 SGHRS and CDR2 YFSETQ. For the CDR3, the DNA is TGCGCCAGCAGCTACGGGACGGAGGCCTACGAGCAGTACTTC. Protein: CASSYGTEAYEQYF.

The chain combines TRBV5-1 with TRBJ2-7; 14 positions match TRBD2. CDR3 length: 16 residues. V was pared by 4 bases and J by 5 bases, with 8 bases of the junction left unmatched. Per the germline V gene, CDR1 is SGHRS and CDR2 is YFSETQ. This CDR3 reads CASSRGLAGGLDEQYF. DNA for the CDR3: TGCGCCAGCAGCCGTGGACTAGCGGGAGGTTTAGACGAGCAGTACTTC.

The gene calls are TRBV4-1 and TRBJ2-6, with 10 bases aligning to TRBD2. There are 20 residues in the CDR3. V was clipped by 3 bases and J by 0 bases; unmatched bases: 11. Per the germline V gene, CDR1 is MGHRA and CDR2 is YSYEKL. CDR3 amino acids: CASSQFILAGGPSGANVLTF. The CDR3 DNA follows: TGCGCCAGCAGCCAGTTTATCTTAGCGGGAGGCCCCTCTGGGGCCAACGTCCTGACTTTC.

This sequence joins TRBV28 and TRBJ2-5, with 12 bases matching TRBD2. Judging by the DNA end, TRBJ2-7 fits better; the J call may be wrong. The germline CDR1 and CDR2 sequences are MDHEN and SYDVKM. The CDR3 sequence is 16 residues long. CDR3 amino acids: CASRRTRLAGASEQYF. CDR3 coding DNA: TGTGCCAGCAGGCGGACGAGACTAGCGGGAGCATCCGAGCAGTACTTC.

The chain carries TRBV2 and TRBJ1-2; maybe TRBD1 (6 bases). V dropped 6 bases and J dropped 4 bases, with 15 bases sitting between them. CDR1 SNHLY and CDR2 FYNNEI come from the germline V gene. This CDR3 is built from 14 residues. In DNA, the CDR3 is TGTGCCAGCAGCGCCGGGACACCCCTCTATGGCTACACCTTC. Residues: CASSAGTPLYGYTF.

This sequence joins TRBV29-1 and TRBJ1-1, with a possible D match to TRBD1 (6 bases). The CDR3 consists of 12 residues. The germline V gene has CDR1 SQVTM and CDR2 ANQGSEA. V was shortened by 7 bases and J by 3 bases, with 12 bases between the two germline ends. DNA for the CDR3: TGCAGCGCGGGGGCCGGGGACACTGAAGCTTTCTTT. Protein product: CSAGAGDTEAFF.

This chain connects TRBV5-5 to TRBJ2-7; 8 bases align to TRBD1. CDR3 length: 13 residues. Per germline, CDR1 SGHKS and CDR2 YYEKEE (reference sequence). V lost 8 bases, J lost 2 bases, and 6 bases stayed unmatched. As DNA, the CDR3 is TGTGCCAGTCCGGGGACAGGAACCTACGAGCAGTACTTC. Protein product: CASPGTGTYEQYF.

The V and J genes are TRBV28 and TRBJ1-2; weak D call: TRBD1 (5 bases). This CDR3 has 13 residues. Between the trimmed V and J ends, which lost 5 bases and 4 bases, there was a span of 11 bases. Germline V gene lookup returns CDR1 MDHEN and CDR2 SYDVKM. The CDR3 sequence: CASSGDSAYGYTF. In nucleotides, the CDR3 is TGTGCCAGCAGTGGCGACAGTGCCTATGGCTACACCTTC.